This T cell receptor beta chain was sequenced during a study of T cell repertoires in cytomegalovirus infection. Points from the study as a whole: Dominant in the ex vivo response were TCR beta clonotypes restricted by HLA-C and specific for CMV.

V shed 3 bases and J shed 8 bases, with 13 bases lying between them. The CDR3 has 13 residues. CDR1 and CDR2 from the germline V gene are MNHNS and SASEGT. TCRdb re-derived calls from the reads in MiXCR, one entry per CDR3 protein. The sample has around 710,000 distinct CDR3 sequences, just under 30% seen once; the top ten hold less than 15%. This clonotype was detected ten times or more. What it recognizes is unknown. The receptor's source is a human donor in good health (CMV status not recorded). Some clones in this sample may be carry-over from other donors' samples. J is TRBJ1-1 and V is TRBV6-1; maybe TRBD1 (6 bases). Sequencing was performed on cultured CD8+ T cells from PBMCs, taken from culture after CMV antigen stimulation. CDR3 in amino acids: CASSDFQGTEAFF. In DNA form, the CDR3 reads TGTGCCAGCAGTGACTTCCAGGGGACGGAAGCTTTCTTT.